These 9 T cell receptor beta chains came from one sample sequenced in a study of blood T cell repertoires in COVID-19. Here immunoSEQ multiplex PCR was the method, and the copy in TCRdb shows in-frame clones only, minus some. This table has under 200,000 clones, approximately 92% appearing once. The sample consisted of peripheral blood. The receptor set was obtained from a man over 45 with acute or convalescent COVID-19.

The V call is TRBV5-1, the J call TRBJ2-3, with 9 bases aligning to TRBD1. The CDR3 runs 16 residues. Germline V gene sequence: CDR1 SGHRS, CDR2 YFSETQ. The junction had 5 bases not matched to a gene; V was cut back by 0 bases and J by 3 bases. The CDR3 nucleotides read TGCGCCAGCAGCTTGGCACAGGGGGCTTTGACAGATACGCAGTATTTT. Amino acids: CASSLAQGALTDTQYF.

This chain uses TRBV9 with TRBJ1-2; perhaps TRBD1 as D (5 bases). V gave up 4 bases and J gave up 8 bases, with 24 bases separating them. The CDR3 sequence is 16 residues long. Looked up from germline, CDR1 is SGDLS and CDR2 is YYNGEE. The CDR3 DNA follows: TGTGCCAGCAGCCTCACGCCGGGGGGTGGAAGGAAAGGCTACACCTTC. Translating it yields CASSLTPGGGRKGYTF.

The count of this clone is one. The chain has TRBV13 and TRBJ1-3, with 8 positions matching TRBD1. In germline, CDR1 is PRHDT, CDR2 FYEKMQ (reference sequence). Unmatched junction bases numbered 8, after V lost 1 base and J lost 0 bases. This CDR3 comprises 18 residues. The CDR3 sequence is CASSLEGQAPSSGNTIYF. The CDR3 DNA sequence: TGTGCCAGCAGCTTAGAGGGACAGGCGCCGAGCTCTGGAAACACCATATATTTT.

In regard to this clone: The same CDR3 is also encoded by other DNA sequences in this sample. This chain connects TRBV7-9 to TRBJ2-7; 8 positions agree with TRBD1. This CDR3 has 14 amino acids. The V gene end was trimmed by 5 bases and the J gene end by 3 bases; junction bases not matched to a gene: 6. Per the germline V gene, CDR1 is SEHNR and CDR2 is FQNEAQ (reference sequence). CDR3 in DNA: TGTGCCAGCAGCCCAGGGGACAGGAGCTACGAGCAGTACTTC. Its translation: CASSPGDRSYEQYF.

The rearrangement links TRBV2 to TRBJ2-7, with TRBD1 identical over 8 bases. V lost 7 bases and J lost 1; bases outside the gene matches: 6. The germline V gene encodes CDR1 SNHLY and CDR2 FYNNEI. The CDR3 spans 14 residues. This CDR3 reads CASIRDRSSYEQYF. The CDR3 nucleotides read TGTGCCAGCATCCGGGACAGGAGTTCCTACGAGCAGTACTTC.

CDR3 coding DNA: TGCAGCGTTGAGAAGGGGGCAGGGGAGACCCAGTACTTC. It yields the protein CSVEKGAGETQYF. The chain has TRBV29-1 and TRBJ2-5; 7 bases are a match to TRBD1. This CDR3 comprises 13 residues. In germline, CDR1 is SQVTM, CDR2 ANQGSEA. V shed 3 bases and J 5 bases; nucleotides not matched to a gene: 6.

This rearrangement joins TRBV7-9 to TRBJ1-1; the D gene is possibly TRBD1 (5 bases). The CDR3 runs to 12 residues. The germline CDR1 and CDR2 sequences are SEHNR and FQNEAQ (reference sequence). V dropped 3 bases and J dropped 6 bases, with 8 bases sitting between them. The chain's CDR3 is CASSFRAAEAFF. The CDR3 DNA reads TGTGCCAGCAGCTTCAGGGCCGCTGAAGCTTTCTTT. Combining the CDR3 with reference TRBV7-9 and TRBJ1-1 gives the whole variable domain DTGVSQNPRHKITKRGQNVTFRCDPISEHNRLYWYRQTLGQGPEFLTYFQNEAQLEKSRLLSDRFSAERPKGSFSTLEIQRTEQGDSAMYLCASSFRAAEAFFGQGTRLTVV.

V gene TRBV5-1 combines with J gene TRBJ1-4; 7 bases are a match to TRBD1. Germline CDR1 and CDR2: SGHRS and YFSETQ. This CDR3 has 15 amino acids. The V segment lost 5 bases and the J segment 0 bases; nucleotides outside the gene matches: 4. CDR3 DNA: TGCGCCAGCAGACAGGGGACAGCAACTAATGAAAAACTGTTTTTT. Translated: CASRQGTATNEKLFF.

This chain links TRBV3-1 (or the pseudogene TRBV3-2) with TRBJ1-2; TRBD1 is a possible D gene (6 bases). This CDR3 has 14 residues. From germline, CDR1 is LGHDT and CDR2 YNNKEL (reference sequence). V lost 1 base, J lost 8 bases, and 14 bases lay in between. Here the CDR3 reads CASSQADRSIGYTF. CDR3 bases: TGTGCCAGCAGCCAAGCTGACAGGTCGATAGGCTACACCTTC.